These 29 T cell receptor beta chains originate from one sample sequenced in a study of OX40 agonist ivuxolimab in advanced cancers. Library generation was performed with the immunoSEQ multiplex PCR assay. Imported from immuneACCESS, the table was reduced by TCRdb to in-frame sequences with V and J called. These copies leave out some clones; in studies compared against another copy, an unresolved V gene accounts for under half, and the cause of the remainder is not known. Here the sample has under 95,000 clones; about 90% occur a single time. Roughly 9.3% of the sample rests with the top ten. The specimen was CD4+ or CD8+ T cells sorted from blood, collected in a trial of the OX40 agonist ivuxolimab. The receptors derive from an adult with an advanced solid tumor such as melanoma, head and neck, liver or kidney cancer.

V is TRBV30 and J is TRBJ1-5; TRBD1 matches at 7 bases. This CDR3 is 14 amino acids long. Germline V gene sequence: CDR1 GTSNPN, CDR2 SVGIG (reference sequence). V lost 7 bases to trimming and J lost 0 bases; unmatched junction nucleotides: 6. The DNA of the CDR3 is TGTGCCTTCCGTAAGGGGGCTAGCAATCAGCCCCAGCATTTT. Its translation: CAFRKGASNQPQHF.

The chain recombines TRBV30 with TRBJ2-7; tentative D call: TRBD2 (6 bases). Trimming cost V 3 bases and J 2 bases, with 14 bases left between them. Germline CDR1 is GTSNPN and CDR2 is SVGIG (reference sequence). CDR3 size: 14 residues. The CDR3 protein is CAWRAAGGTYEQYF. For the CDR3, the DNA is TGTGCCTGGAGAGCTGCCGGCGGGACCTACGAGCAGTACTTC. Complete variable domain (other parts from reference TRBV30 and TRBJ2-7): SQTIHQWPATLVQPVGSPLSLECTVEGTSNPNLYWYRQAAGRGLQLLFYSVGIGQISSEVPQNLSASRPQDRQFILSSKKLLLSDSGFYLCAWRAAGGTYEQYFGPGTRLTVT.

This clone was seen only once. The chain recombines TRBV23-1 with TRBJ2-5; either TRBD1 or TRBD2 may supply D (7 bases each). TRBV23-1 is an open reading frame whose function is uncertain. This CDR3 is built from 18 residues. Trimming left V 2 bases short and J 2 bases short, with 21 bases between. The CDR3 loop reads CASSQPGGTGQTQETQYF. Here the CDR3 DNA reads TGCGCCAGCAGTCAACCGGGGGGCACGGGACAGACGCAAGAGACCCAGTACTTC.

This clone was seen once. The CDR3 DNA reads as TGTGCCTGGAGCCCCGGGGTTCAAGAGACCCAGTACTTC. Its protein product is CAWSPGVQETQYF. The chain combines TRBV30 with TRBJ2-5, with D perhaps TRBD2 (5 bases). CDR3 length equals 13 residues. In germline, CDR1 is GTSNPN, CDR2 SVGIG (reference sequence). V lost 3 bases and J 2 bases, leaving 10 bases between the germline ends.

J is TRBJ1-2 and V is TRBV9; 7 bases map to TRBD1. V was clipped by 0 bases and J by 4 bases; unmatched bases: 3. CDR1 is SGDLS, CDR2 YYNGEE, per germline. This CDR3 spans 14 amino acids. As DNA, the CDR3 is TGTGCCAGCAGCGTAGGGACAGGTACCTATGGCTACACCTTC. It translates to CASSVGTGTYGYTF.

This sequence joins TRBV27 and TRBJ2-1; perhaps TRBD1 as D (6 bases). Trimming took 1 base from V and 0 from J, leaving 10 bases between them. The CDR3 extends over 16 amino acids. Germline CDR1 is MNHEY and CDR2 is SMNVEV (reference sequence). The CDR3 sequence is CASSLYRVPSYNEQFF. As DNA, the CDR3 is TGTGCCAGCAGTTTATACAGGGTCCCCTCCTACAATGAGCAGTTCTTC.

Concerning this clone itself: Other DNA sequences in the same sample also yield this CDR3. V usage is TRBV6-1 and J usage is TRBJ2-3; TRBD2 matches at 10 bases. V trimming: 1 base; J trimming: 4 bases; junction bases outside the gene matches: 2. This CDR3 is built from 15 residues. Per the germline V gene, CDR1 is MNHNS and CDR2 is SASEGT. CDR3 in amino acids: CASSEGLAGADTQYF. The CDR3 nucleotides are TGTGCCAGCAGTGAAGGACTAGCGGGTGCAGATACGCAGTATTTT.

This clone was counted only a few times. This chain joins TRBV7-9 and TRBJ1-1; D unresolved. The CDR3 has 13 amino acids. V was clipped by 0 bases and J by 4 bases, with 6 bases between them. Germline values: CDR1 SEHNR, CDR2 FQNEAQ (reference sequence). DNA for the CDR3: TGTGCCAGCAGCTTAGCGAGCAGCACTGAAGCTTTCTTT. Translated: CASSLASSTEAFF.

The rearrangement links TRBV21-1 to TRBJ1-1. TRBV21-1 corresponds to a pseudogene. The CDR3 covers 13 residues. The CDR3 is CASSKGRSAEAFF. The CDR3 DNA reads TGTGCCAGCAGCAAAGGGAGGAGCGCTGAAGCTTTCTTT.

The V gene is TRBV7-8, the J gene TRBJ2-5; D is possibly TRBD2 (7 bases). This CDR3 is built from 17 residues. Germline CDR1 SGHVS, CDR2 FQNEAQ. V was cut by 4 bases and J by 2 bases, with 20 bases left in between. The CDR3 reads CASSWARRGGGQETQYF. CDR3 DNA sequence: TGTGCCAGCAGCTGGGCGCGGCGGGGAGGGGGACAAGAGACCCAGTACTTC.

This clone was observed once. CDR3 residues: CASSDSTDTQYF. DNA for the CDR3: TGTGCCAGCTCAGACAGCACAGATACGCAGTATTTT. The rearrangement links TRBV18 to TRBJ2-3; D remains ambiguous. The germline V gene has CDR1 KGHSH and CDR2 LQKENI. CDR3 length: 12 residues. Trimming removed 5 bases from V and 0 bases from J, with 3 bases in between.

The chain combines TRBV5-1 with TRBJ2-6; 9 bases agree with TRBD1. The germline V gene encodes CDR1 SGHRS and CDR2 YFSETQ. V was pared by 2 bases and J by 0 bases, with 15 bases of the junction left unmatched. This CDR3 region has 21 residues. The CDR3 loop reads CASSLTHLTGGMPSGANVLTF. CDR3 DNA: TGCGCCAGCAGCTTAACACACCTGACAGGGGGTATGCCCTCTGGGGCCAACGTCCTGACTTTC.

The V and J genes are TRBV2 and TRBJ2-3; 9 nucleotides agree with TRBD2. V dropped 1 base and J dropped 2; count of bases not matched to a gene: 1. CDR1 SNHLY and CDR2 FYNNEI come from the germline V gene. The CDR3 is 15 residues long. DNA of the CDR3: TGTGCCAGCAGTGAAGGGACTAGCGTCACAGATACGCAGTATTTT. It yields the protein CASSEGTSVTDTQYF.

The chain is built from TRBV28 and TRBJ2-7, with 9 bases that match TRBD1. In germline, CDR1 is MDHEN, CDR2 SYDVKM. The V gene end was trimmed by 4 bases and the J gene end by 2 bases; junction bases not matched to a gene: 9. CDR3 length equals 16 residues. CDR3 sequence: CASSSMHRQGAYEQYF. The CDR3 DNA reads TGTGCCAGCAGTTCAATGCACAGACAGGGGGCCTACGAGCAGTACTTC.

CDR3 protein: CASSVQGRLSEQYF. CDR3 DNA sequence: TGTGCCAGCAGTGTTCAGGGACGGTTGAGCGAGCAGTACTTC. The chain is built from TRBV6-1 and TRBJ2-7, with D perhaps assigned TRBD1 or TRBD2 (5 bases each). V lost 4 bases and J lost 6, with 16 bases in between. There are 14 residues in the CDR3. The germline CDR1 and CDR2 sequences are MNHNS and SASEGT.

This clone was seen just once. The chain combines TRBV27 with TRBJ1-5, with no clear D. This CDR3 region has 13 residues. Trimming took 2 bases from V and 9 from J, leaving 11 bases between them. The germline V gene encodes CDR1 MNHEY and CDR2 SMNVEV (reference sequence). DNA for the CDR3: TGTGCCAGCAGTTTAGTGTGGGGAGGGCCCCAGCATTTT. Protein product: CASSLVWGGPQHF.

Here the CDR3 reads CASSPTRGSGNTIYF. CDR3 nucleotide sequence: TGCGCCAGCAGCCCCACTAGGGGAAGTGGAAACACCATATATTTT. The rearrangement joins TRBV4-1 to TRBJ1-3; weak D call: TRBD1 (5 bases). The V gene lost 4 bases and the J gene lost 3 bases, with 13 bases spanning the gap. Germline V CDR1 and CDR2: MGHRA, YSYEKL. The CDR3 extends over 15 amino acids.

The chain combines TRBV13 with TRBJ2-5; 8 bases line up with TRBD2. The trim removed 1 base at V and 4 bases at J, leaving 5 bases unmatched. This CDR3 has 15 residues. Germline assignment: CDR1 PRHDT and CDR2 FYEKMQ (reference sequence). This CDR3 is CASSLEAGEGETQYF. CDR3 in DNA: TGTGCCAGCAGCTTAGAAGCGGGAGAAGGAGAGACCCAGTACTTC.

The J gene is TRBJ2-2, the V gene TRBV19; D is possibly TRBD1 or TRBD2 (5 bases each). Germline CDR1 reads LNHDA; CDR2 reads SQIVND (reference sequence). This CDR3 region has 14 residues. With 3 bases removed from V and 5 bases from J, the gap between germline ends came to 10 bases. In nucleotides, the CDR3 is TGTGCCAGTAGTATTGGGGGAGTGACCGGGGAGCTGTTTTTT. Amino acids: CASSIGGVTGELFF.

This chain joins TRBV19 and TRBJ2-7, with D possibly matching TRBD2 (5 bases). V dropped 5 bases and J dropped 4 bases, with 15 bases sitting between them. The CDR3 spans 14 residues. Germline-derived CDR1 and CDR2 are LNHDA and SQIVND (reference sequence). CDR3 coding DNA: TGTGCCAGTAGTTTGCCGGGGAGTTTTTACGAGCAGTACTTC. Its translation: CASSLPGSFYEQYF.

The gene calls are TRBV25-1 and TRBJ2-7, with 7 bases matching TRBD1. The CDR3 has 14 residues. Trimming removed 3 bases from V and 3 bases from J; junction bases left unmatched: 5. Germline CDR1 and CDR2: MGHDK and SYGVNS. The CDR3 DNA sequence: TGTGCCAGCAGTGACCCCGGGACAGTCTACGAGCAGTACTTC. Protein sequence: CASSDPGTVYEQYF.

This clone was recorded only once. The genes are TRBV14 and TRBJ2-5, with D possibly matching TRBD2 (6 bases). Trimming took 3 bases from V and 10 from J, leaving 15 bases between them. CDR1 and CDR2 (germline): SGHDN, FVKESK. This CDR3 contains 13 residues. CDR3 in DNA: TGTGCCAGCAGCCAGGAGGAGGGGAGAGGCCAGTACTTC. It encodes CASSQEEGRGQYF. Variable domain in full (rest from reference TRBV14 and TRBJ2-5): EAGVTQFPSHSVIEKGQTVTLRCDPISGHDNLYWYRRVMGKEIKFLLHFVKESKQDESGMPNNRFLAERTGGTYSTLKVQPAELEDSGVYFCASSQEEGRGQYFGPGTRLLVL.

The J gene is TRBJ2-7, the V gene TRBV28; tentative D call: TRBD1 (5 bases). This CDR3 has 15 residues. Trimming took 2 bases from V and 3 from J, leaving 14 bases between them. Per germline, CDR1 MDHEN and CDR2 SYDVKM. The CDR3: CASSLGQGIVYEQYF. The CDR3, as DNA: TGTGCCAGCAGTTTAGGACAAGGAATAGTCTACGAGCAGTACTTC.

This chain connects TRBV19 to TRBJ1-3, with D unresolved. The CDR3 consists of 13 residues. Germline CDR1 is LNHDA and CDR2 is SQIVND (reference sequence). V gave up 4 bases and J gave up 5 bases, with 9 bases separating them. In DNA, the CDR3 is TGTGCCAGTAGTACACCCAATAGAAACACCATATATTTT. Translation: CASSTPNRNTIYF.

This chain joins TRBV5-6 and TRBJ1-1; D is uncertain. V was shortened by 2 bases and J by 5 bases, with 10 bases between the two germline ends. The V gene's germline CDR1 is SGHDT and CDR2 YYEEEE. The CDR3 is 13 amino acids. In DNA form, the CDR3 reads TGTGCCAGCAGCTTATGGGGAGGTACTGAAGCTTTCTTT. Protein product: CASSLWGGTEAFF.

With respect to this clone: Other nucleotide sequences in the sample specify the same CDR3. CDR3 loop: CASSFPGYEQYF. The CDR3 bases are TGTGCCAGCAGTTTTCCCGGCTACGAGCAGTACTTC. V gene TRBV27 combines with J gene TRBJ2-7; D gene ambiguous. The V end lost 3 bases, the J end lost 3 bases, and 6 bases lay between the germline ends. The CDR3 is 12 amino acids. Germline V lookup: CDR1 MNHEY, CDR2 SMNVEV (reference sequence).

The chain has TRBV28 and TRBJ1-5; unclear D gene. From germline, CDR1 is MDHEN and CDR2 SYDVKM. V lost 3 bases and J lost 5, with 11 bases in between. The CDR3 has 14 residues. CDR3 in amino acids: CASSFGGFDQPQHF. The CDR3 DNA sequence: TGTGCCAGCAGTTTTGGAGGGTTCGATCAGCCCCAGCATTTT.

This chain uses TRBV28 with TRBJ1-5, with D unresolved. Germline-derived CDR1 and CDR2 are MDHEN and SYDVKM. V dropped 2 bases and J dropped 4 bases, with 15 bases sitting between them. The CDR3 is made up of 16 amino acids. CDR3 loop: CASSLGQIFSNQPQHF. DNA for the CDR3: TGTGCCAGCAGTTTAGGGCAGATATTTTCAAATCAGCCCCAGCATTTT.

This clone was recorded once. V and J are TRBV15 and TRBJ2-7; D uncertain. Germline CDR1 and CDR2: LNHNV and YYDKDF (reference sequence). This CDR3 is built from 11 residues. Trimming removed 3 bases from V and 6 bases from J, with 6 bases in between. The chain's CDR3 is CATSSGFEQYF. CDR3 sequence (DNA): TGTGCCACCAGCAGTGGCTTCGAGCAGTACTTC.